This TCR beta chain was sequenced during a study of siplizumab effects on memory and regulatory T cells. Whole-study results and caveats: Alloreactive sequences that could be traced to unstimulated CD4+ memory cells showed a significant reduction under siplizumab. Contribution to the alloresponse seemed major for naive T cells, which also seemed more diverse than memory cells. Suppression by proliferating Tregs derived from siplizumab cultures was not verified.

The repertoire was sequenced with immunoSEQ multiplex PCR; TCRdb's copy has only in-frame clones and lacks some. The sample holds approximately 100,000 clones, roughly 91% seen once. CDR1 is KGHSH, CDR2 LQKENI, per germline. The CDR3 extends over 15 amino acids. V dropped 3 bases and J dropped 3; count of bases not matched to a gene: 3. Details on this clone: Its antigen remains unknown.

Sequencing used non-Treg CD4+ T cells sorted from blood. V gene TRBV18 combines with J gene TRBJ1-3, with 9 positions matching TRBD1. The sequence was obtained from a human donor in good health. CDR3 sequence reads: CASSPGQGYGNTIYF. In nucleotides, the CDR3 is TGTGCCAGCTCACCGGGACAGGGCTATGGAAACACCATATATTTT.